The 16 T cell receptor beta chains given below trace back to one sample, sequenced in a study of identical twins. From the 5' RACE reads, TCRdb called clonotypes with MiXCR, one entry per CDR3 protein. The table lists around 100,000 distinct CDR3 sequences, 4.5% to 6.5% of them singletons. The source material was memory T cells sorted from blood. All receptors derive from a woman between 45 and 60 years old in good health.

This clonotype was seen at least ten times. This chain links TRBV12-3 or TRBV12-4 with TRBJ1-3, with TRBD1 as a possible D gene (5 bases). V was clipped by 4 bases and J by 2 bases, with 15 bases between them. The CDR3 contains 16 residues. The CDR3: CASSSGPGGAGNTIYF. CDR3 nucleotides: TGTGCCAGCAGTTCCGGCCCGGGAGGGGCTGGAAACACCATATATTTT.

The chain is built from TRBV9 and TRBJ2-3; D might be TRBD1 (5 bases). Trimming removed 4 bases at V and 4 bases at J, with 13 bases between. The germline gives CDR1 SGDLS, CDR2 YYNGEE. This CDR3 comprises 14 residues. CDR3 nucleotides: TGTGCCAGCAGCCAGGAGATAGGGGCAGATACGCAGTATTTT. This translates into CASSQEIGADTQYF.

The chain uses TRBV18 and TRBJ2-3, with 7 nucleotides matching TRBD1. The CDR3 contains 15 residues. Germline V gene lookup returns CDR1 KGHSH and CDR2 LQKENI. J gave up 2 bases and V 5 bases, and 7 bases lay outside the gene matches. The CDR3 protein is CASSATGEHTDTQYF. The CDR3 DNA is TGTGCCAGCTCAGCCACAGGGGAACACACAGATACGCAGTATTTT.

This clonotype was observed many times. V gene TRBV2 combines with J gene TRBJ2-7; D is perhaps TRBD1 (5 bases). This CDR3 contains 14 residues. Germline V gene data show CDR1 as SNHLY and CDR2 as FYNNEI. The germline V and J ends were trimmed by 9 bases and 0 bases, with 15 bases remaining between them. CDR3 loop: CARKTVESSYEQYF. CDR3 bases: TGTGCCAGAAAGACAGTGGAGAGCTCCTACGAGCAGTACTTC.

This clonotype was detected many times. The rearrangement uses TRBV5-1 and TRBJ2-2, with 8 bases fitting TRBD2. Germline lookup yields CDR1 SGHRS and CDR2 YFSETQ. The V segment lost 4 bases and the J segment 14 bases; nucleotides outside the gene matches: 16. The CDR3 is 15 amino acids. DNA for the CDR3: TGCGCCAGCAGCGTTGACGGGACTAGAGGATTAAGACTGTTTTTT. Its translation: CASSVDGTRGLRLFF.

The gene calls are TRBV29-1 and TRBJ2-1, with TRBD1 matching over 7 bases. The V segment lost 2 bases and the J segment 3 bases; nucleotides outside the gene matches: 4. This CDR3 region has 14 residues. CDR1 and CDR2 from the germline V gene are SQVTM and ANQGSEA. The CDR3 spells CSVETGQFYNEQFF. CDR3 DNA sequence: TGCAGCGTTGAAACGGGACAGTTCTACAATGAGCAGTTCTTC.

This clonotype was observed many times. CDR3 region: CASTQNRLAGGATQYF. CDR3 DNA sequence: TGCGCCAGCACCCAAAACCGGCTAGCGGGAGGGGCTACGCAGTATTTT. This chain connects TRBV5-1 to TRBJ2-3; 12 nucleotides match TRBD2. Germline values: CDR1 SGHRS, CDR2 YFSETQ. V dropped 6 bases and J dropped 8; count of bases not matched to a gene: 13. The CDR3 is 16 amino acids.

Ten or more counts support this clonotype. The chain is built from TRBV6-2 or TRBV6-3 and TRBJ2-4, with D possibly matching TRBD1 (6 bases). Germline CDR1 reads MNHEY; CDR2 reads SVGEGT. The CDR3 has 17 residues. Trimming left V 2 bases short and J 0 bases short, with 14 bases between. In DNA form, the CDR3 reads TGTGCCAGCAGTTACACGGGACAAGAACTAGCCAAAAACATTCAGTACTTC. This translates into CASSYTGQELAKNIQYF.

This clonotype has at least ten counts. The gene calls are TRBV29-1 and TRBJ2-5; 7 positions match TRBD1. Germline CDR1 reads SQVTM; CDR2 reads ANQGSEA. The CDR3 loop spans 13 amino acids. V lost 4 bases and J lost 7; bases outside the gene matches: 9. The CDR3 protein is CSVVRGTDGTQYF. CDR3 sequence (DNA): TGCAGCGTTGTCCGAGGGACAGATGGGACCCAGTACTTC.

This clonotype was seen many times. The chain recombines TRBV11-3 with TRBJ2-3; TRBD1 matches at 7 bases. The germline CDR1 and CDR2 sequences are SGHNT and YENEEA. There are 14 residues in the CDR3. Unmatched junction bases numbered 5, after V lost 5 bases and J lost 3 bases. Here the CDR3 reads CASSLDRVTDTQYF. In nucleotides, the CDR3 is TGTGCCAGCAGCCTCGACAGGGTGACAGATACGCAGTATTTT.

This clonotype occurred many times. The gene calls are TRBV12-3 or TRBV12-4 and TRBJ2-7; 7 bases are a match to TRBD1. The CDR3 has 15 amino acids. V lost 7 bases to trimming and J lost 0 bases; unmatched junction nucleotides: 9. This chain's CDR3 is CASTGTGTDSYEQYF. The DNA for the CDR3 is TGTGCCAGCACCGGTACCGGGACAGACTCCTACGAGCAGTACTTC.

There are a few counts of this clonotype. The chain couples TRBV7-9 to TRBJ2-2; 10 positions match TRBD1. Germline lookup yields CDR1 SEHNR and CDR2 FQNEAQ (reference sequence). The CDR3 contains 15 residues. V lost 5 bases, J lost 5 bases, and 5 bases stayed unmatched. In nucleotides, the CDR3 is TGTGCCAGCAGCGAACCGGGACAGGGGACCGGGGAGCTGTTTTTT. It encodes CASSEPGQGTGELFF. Drawing the rest from reference TRBV7-9 and TRBJ2-2, the complete variable domain is DTGVSQNPRHKITKRGQNVTFRCDPISEHNRLYWYRQTLGQGPEFLTYFQNEAQLEKSRLLSDRFSAERPKGSFSTLEIQRTEQGDSAMYLCASSEPGQGTGELFFGEGSRLTVL.

At least ten counts were recorded for this clonotype. The gene calls are TRBV2 and TRBJ2-7, with 7 positions matching TRBD1. Looked up from germline, CDR1 is SNHLY and CDR2 is FYNNEI. V trimming: 1 base; J trimming: 1 base; junction bases outside the gene matches: 10. The CDR3 contains 17 residues. The CDR3 nucleotides are TGTGCCAGCAGTGAAGGGCACCAGGGGGAAGATTCCTACGAGCAGTACTTC. Protein product: CASSEGHQGEDSYEQYF.

This clonotype was seen ten or more times. The chain carries TRBV5-1 and TRBJ1-1; a possible D gene is TRBD1 (5 bases). The V end was cut by 1 base, the J end by 4 bases, with 11 bases between. The CDR3 is made up of 14 amino acids. The germline gives CDR1 SGHRS, CDR2 YFSETQ. CDR3 loop: CASSLSGAGTEAFF. CDR3 nucleotides: TGCGCCAGCAGCTTGTCTGGGGCCGGCACTGAAGCTTTCTTT.

This clonotype has a count of ten or more. The J gene is TRBJ1-4, the V gene TRBV30; D unclear. Trimming pared 4 bases from V and 8 bases from J, leaving 8 bases between. This CDR3 has 11 residues. The germline CDR1 and CDR2 sequences are GTSNPN and SVGIG (reference sequence). The CDR3 loop is CAWILGEKLFF. In DNA, the CDR3 is TGTGCCTGGATCTTGGGGGAAAAACTGTTTTTT.

This clonotype was found many times. The chain combines TRBV5-1 with TRBJ2-5, with D unclear. The V end was cut by 0 bases, the J end by 2 bases, with 11 bases between. Germline CDR1 SGHRS, CDR2 YFSETQ. The CDR3 is 15 amino acids. The chain's CDR3 is CASSLDGRIQETQYF. DNA of the CDR3: TGCGCCAGCAGCTTGGATGGACGGATACAAGAGACCCAGTACTTC.